A single sample gave rise to the 24 T cell receptor beta chains below, sequenced in a study of blood T cell repertoires in COVID-19. Sequenced by immunoSEQ multiplex PCR; TCRdb stores in-frame clones only, minus some. Found here are around 270,000 clones, around 87% of them singletons; the top ten hold 2% to 2.5%. The sample taken for sequencing was peripheral blood. These receptors came from a woman in her forties or fifties with acute or convalescent COVID-19.

V and J are TRBV28 and TRBJ1-1, with no clear D. Germline V gene data show CDR1 as MDHEN and CDR2 as SYDVKM. This CDR3 is built from 13 residues. V shed 11 bases and J shed 0 bases, with 13 bases lying between them. The chain's CDR3 is CAAVGTMNTEAFF. DNA for the CDR3: TGTGCCGCAGTAGGCACTATGAACACTGAAGCTTTCTTT.

The rearrangement joins TRBV20-1 to TRBJ1-5, with D perhaps TRBD1 (5 bases). V lost 3 bases and J lost 5, with 17 bases in between. Germline CDR1 DFQATT, CDR2 SNEGSKA (reference sequence). This CDR3 has 15 residues. CDR3 in DNA: TGCAGTGCTAGTCGCAAGGGAGGGGAATATCAGCCCCAGCATTTT. This sequence encodes CSASRKGGEYQPQHF.

This clone turned up a few times. V gene TRBV28 combines with J gene TRBJ1-2; 7 nucleotides line up with TRBD1. The germline V gene encodes CDR1 MDHEN and CDR2 SYDVKM. V lost 6 bases, J lost 4 bases, and 11 bases stayed unmatched. The CDR3 is 15 amino acids. CDR3 amino acids: CASRPQGRGGYGYTF. The DNA for the CDR3 is TGTGCCAGCAGGCCACAGGGGCGGGGAGGCTATGGCTACACCTTC.

The chain links TRBV30 to TRBJ2-7, with TRBD2 matching over 7 bases. Germline V gene sequence: CDR1 GTSNPN, CDR2 SVGIG (reference sequence). The CDR3 loop spans 14 amino acids. V was pared by 5 bases and J by 6 bases, with 13 bases of the junction left unmatched. The CDR3 sequence: CAWSYGGGYPEQYF. In DNA form, the CDR3 reads TGTGCCTGGTCTTATGGGGGGGGTTATCCCGAGCAGTACTTC.

The chain combines TRBV4-2 with TRBJ2-4; D is undetermined. V was trimmed by 0 bases and J by 2 bases, leaving 8 bases between them. Looked up from germline, CDR1 is LGHNA and CDR2 is YNFKEQ. CDR3 size: 15 residues. This CDR3 is CASSQDSGSKNIQYF. CDR3 bases: TGTGCCAGCAGCCAAGATTCAGGTTCCAAAAACATTCAGTACTTC.

The genes are TRBV7-9 and TRBJ2-3; possibly TRBD2 for D (5 bases). Per the germline V gene, CDR1 is SEHNR and CDR2 is FQNEAQ (reference sequence). Trimming stripped 2 bases from V and 6 bases from J, with 15 bases between. There are 15 residues in the CDR3. The CDR3 nucleotides read TGTGCCAGCAGCTTAACCTCGGGAAGTGGGGATACGCAGTATTTT. Protein sequence: CASSLTSGSGDTQYF.

Only a few counts were recorded for this clone. The chain combines TRBV7-6 with TRBJ2-1; perhaps TRBD2 as D (7 bases). Germline V gene data show CDR1 as SGHVS and CDR2 as FNYEAQ. V lost 3 bases and J lost 9, with 27 bases in between. The CDR3 extends over 18 amino acids. For the CDR3, the DNA is TGTGCCAGCAGCTTGCCCAGCGGGACACTAGACCCCAGTGGTGAGCAGTTCTTC. Amino acids: CASSLPSGTLDPSGEQFF. The whole variable domain, filled in from reference TRBV7-6 and TRBJ2-1, reads GAGVSQSPRYKVTKRGQDVALRCDPISGHVSLYWYRQALGQGPEFLTYFNYEAQQDKSGLPNDRFSAERPEGSISTLTIQRTEQRDSAMYRCASSLPSGTLDPSGEQFFGPGTRLTVL.

The chain couples TRBV13 to TRBJ1-2; 7 bases match TRBD1. The germline gives CDR1 PRHDT, CDR2 FYEKMQ (reference sequence). The CDR3 runs 13 residues. V dropped 4 bases and J dropped 6; count of bases not matched to a gene: 5. CDR3 residues: CASSYRGTHGYTF. The CDR3 nucleotides are TGTGCCAGCAGCTACAGGGGAACTCATGGCTACACCTTC.

This clone came up a few times. The chain links TRBV12-3 or TRBV12-4 to TRBJ2-1; 8 nucleotides align to TRBD1. V lost 1 base, J lost 9 bases, and 2 bases stayed unmatched. CDR3 length equals 13 residues. The CDR3 sequence is CASSLVQGAEQFF. For the CDR3, the DNA is TGTGCCAGCAGTTTAGTGCAGGGGGCTGAGCAGTTCTTC.

The CDR3 DNA reads TGTGCCAGCAGGGAGACTAGCGGGAGGGCTGATACGCAGTATTTT. Amino acid sequence: CASRETSGRADTQYF. This chain joins TRBV6-5 and TRBJ2-3, with TRBD2 matching 14 bases. There are 15 residues in the CDR3. Losses at the gene ends were 6 bases for V and 6 bases for J; bases not matched to a gene: 5. The germline V gene encodes CDR1 MNHEY and CDR2 SVGAGI.

The chain recombines TRBV12-3 or TRBV12-4 with TRBJ1-5, with 8 bases lining up with TRBD1. Trimming took 6 bases from V and 5 from J; bases not matched to a gene: 3. The CDR3 runs to 13 residues. This chain's CDR3 is CASRTQGDQPQHF. In nucleotides, the CDR3 is TGTGCCAGCAGGACACAGGGGGATCAGCCCCAGCATTTT.

This chain connects TRBV10-3 to TRBJ2-5, with D possibly being TRBD1 (6 bases). V was shortened by 0 bases and J by 5 bases, with 10 bases between the two germline ends. The CDR3 length is 14 residues. Germline-derived CDR1 and CDR2 are ENHRY and SYGVKD. The CDR3 reads CAISESGATETQYF. The CDR3 bases are TGTGCCATCAGTGAGTCGGGGGCTACGGAGACCCAGTACTTC.

This clone was observed a single time. V usage is TRBV30 and J usage is TRBJ1-1; 7 positions match TRBD1. Trimming cost V 4 bases and J 4 bases; bases outside gene matches: 6. This CDR3 has 13 amino acids. CDR1 is GTSNPN, CDR2 SVGIG, per germline (reference sequence). The CDR3 loop reads CAWNSGGRTEAFF. The CDR3 DNA sequence: TGTGCCTGGAATTCAGGGGGTCGCACTGAAGCTTTCTTT.

The chain employs TRBV27 and TRBJ1-2; no reliable D call. CDR1 and CDR2 from the germline V gene are MNHEY and SMNVEV (reference sequence). Trimming removed 3 bases from V and 4 bases from J, with 18 bases in between. The CDR3 contains 16 residues. DNA of the CDR3: TGTGCCAGCAGTTTTAAAACACCGCGGGTCGGCTATGGCTACACCTTC. Its translation: CASSFKTPRVGYGYTF.

This clone occurred once. This chain connects TRBV7-2 to TRBJ2-1; 8 bases map to TRBD1. Germline CDR1 and CDR2: SGHTA and FQGNSA. V lost 5 bases, J lost 8 bases, and 11 bases stayed unmatched. The CDR3 totals 15 residues. The CDR3 protein is CASSTRRQGIYEQFF. CDR3 coding DNA: TGTGCCAGCAGCACCCGCCGACAGGGGATCTATGAGCAGTTCTTC.

The chain uses TRBV6-5 and TRBJ1-1; D call uncertain. In germline, CDR1 is MNHEY, CDR2 SVGAGI. Trimming cost V 7 bases and J 5 bases, with 17 bases left between them. This CDR3 spans 14 amino acids. For the CDR3, the DNA is TGTGCCAGCATTAAACCGGGAGTGTTGACTGAAGCTTTCTTT. Protein product: CASIKPGVLTEAFF.

The rearrangement links TRBV6-1 to TRBJ1-3; D gene uncertain. Between the trimmed V and J ends, which lost 0 bases and 4 bases, there was a span of 7 bases. In germline, CDR1 is MNHNS, CDR2 SASEGT. This CDR3 is 14 amino acids long. CDR3 loop: CASSEAGAGNTIYF. CDR3 sequence (DNA): TGTGCCAGCAGTGAAGCTGGTGCGGGAAACACCATATATTTT.

The rearrangement joins TRBV5-1 to TRBJ1-2; the match to TRBD1 covers 7 bases. J gave up 8 bases and V 1 base, and 5 bases lay outside the gene matches. The CDR3 spans 13 residues. Germline CDR1 and CDR2: SGHRS and YFSETQ. CDR3 protein: CASSLSTGSGYTF. The CDR3 DNA follows: TGCGCCAGCAGCTTGTCGACAGGGAGCGGCTACACCTTC.

This chain connects TRBV6-5 to TRBJ1-2; 8 nucleotides line up with TRBD1. In germline, CDR1 is MNHEY, CDR2 SVGAGI. The CDR3 runs 13 residues. V lost 6 bases, J lost 8 bases, and 8 bases stayed unmatched. CDR3 loop: CASSLGQGIGYTF. Written as DNA, the CDR3 is TGTGCCAGCAGCCTTGGACAGGGAATAGGCTACACCTTC.

This chain joins TRBV10-3 and TRBJ2-7; perhaps TRBD2 as D (7 bases). V dropped 0 bases and J dropped 0 bases, with 12 bases sitting between them. CDR1 ENHRY and CDR2 SYGVKD come from the germline V gene. The CDR3 length is 16 residues. The CDR3 is CAISESGGAGSYEQYF. The CDR3 DNA is TGTGCCATCAGTGAGTCGGGGGGGGCTGGCTCCTACGAGCAGTACTTC.

The rearrangement links TRBV30 to TRBJ1-3; D is perhaps TRBD1 (5 bases). The germline V gene encodes CDR1 GTSNPN and CDR2 SVGIG (reference sequence). Trimming pared 0 bases from V and 0 bases from J, leaving 12 bases between. This CDR3 region has 16 residues. The DNA for the CDR3 is TGTGCCTGGAGTGTAAGCAGGGTGAGCTCTGGAAACACCATATATTTT. Protein product: CAWSVSRVSSGNTIYF.

This chain uses TRBV30 with TRBJ2-1; D is perhaps TRBD1 (7 bases). Germline values: CDR1 GTSNPN, CDR2 SVGIG (reference sequence). V gave up 7 bases and J gave up 9 bases, with 13 bases separating them. The CDR3 is 11 amino acids. The CDR3: CASGGWGEQFF. DNA of the CDR3: TGTGCCTCAGGGGGGTGGGGTGAGCAGTTCTTC.

The genes are TRBV5-5 and TRBJ1-1; TRBD1 aligns across 7 bases. The CDR3 spans 16 residues. J lost 0 bases, V lost 4 bases, and 9 bases had no gene match. Germline CDR1 is SGHKS and CDR2 is YYEKEE (reference sequence). The chain's CDR3 is CASSAQSGGMNTEAFF. For the CDR3, the DNA is TGTGCCAGCAGCGCTCAGTCAGGGGGGATGAACACTGAAGCTTTCTTT. Full variable domain (remainder filled in from reference TRBV5-5 and TRBJ1-1): DAGVTQSPTHLIKTRGQQVTLRCSPISGHKSVSWYQQVLGQGPQFIFQYYEKEERGRGNFPDRFSARQFPNYSSELNVNALLLGDSALYLCASSAQSGGMNTEAFFGQGTRLTVV.

J is TRBJ1-2 and V is TRBV6-4; tentatively, D is TRBD1 (6 bases). The germline CDR1 and CDR2 sequences are MRHNA and SNTAGT. Trimming removed 3 bases from V and 8 bases from J, with 16 bases in between. The CDR3 runs 14 residues. The CDR3 DNA is TGTGCCAGCAGTGAGATGAAACCAGGGGCGGGCTACACCTTC. This encodes CASSEMKPGAGYTF.